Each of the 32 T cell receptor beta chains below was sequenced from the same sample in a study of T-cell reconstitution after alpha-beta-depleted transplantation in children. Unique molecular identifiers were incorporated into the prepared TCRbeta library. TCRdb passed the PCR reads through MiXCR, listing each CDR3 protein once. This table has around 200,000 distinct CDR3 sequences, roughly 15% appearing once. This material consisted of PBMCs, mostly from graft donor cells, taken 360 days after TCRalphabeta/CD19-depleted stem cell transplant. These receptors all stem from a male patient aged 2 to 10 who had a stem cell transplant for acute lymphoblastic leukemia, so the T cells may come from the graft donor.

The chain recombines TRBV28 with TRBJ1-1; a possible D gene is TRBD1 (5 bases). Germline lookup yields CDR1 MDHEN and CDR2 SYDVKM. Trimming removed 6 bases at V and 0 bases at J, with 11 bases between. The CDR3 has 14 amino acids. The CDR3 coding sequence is TGTGCCAGCAGCCCGACAGTTATGAACACTGAAGCTTTCTTT. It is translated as CASSPTVMNTEAFF.

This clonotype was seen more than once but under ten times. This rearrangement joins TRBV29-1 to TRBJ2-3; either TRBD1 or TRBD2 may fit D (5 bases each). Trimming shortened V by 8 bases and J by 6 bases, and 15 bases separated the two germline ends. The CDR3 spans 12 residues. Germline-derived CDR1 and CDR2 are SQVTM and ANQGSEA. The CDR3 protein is CSSLGVVDTQYF. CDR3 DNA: TGCAGCTCCCTGGGGGTAGTGGATACGCAGTATTTT.

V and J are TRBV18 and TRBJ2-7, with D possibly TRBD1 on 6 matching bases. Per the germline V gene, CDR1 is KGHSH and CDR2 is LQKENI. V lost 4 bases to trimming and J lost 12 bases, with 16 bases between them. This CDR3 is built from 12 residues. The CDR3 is CASSREGQFPYF. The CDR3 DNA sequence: TGTGCCAGCTCACGGGAAGGACAGTTCCCGTACTTC.

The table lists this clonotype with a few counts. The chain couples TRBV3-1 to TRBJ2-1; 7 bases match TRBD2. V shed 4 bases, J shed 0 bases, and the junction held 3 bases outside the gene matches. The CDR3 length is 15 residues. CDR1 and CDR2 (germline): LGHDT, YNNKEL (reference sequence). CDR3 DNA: TGTGCCAGCAGCCGGCGGGGGTTCTCCTACAATGAGCAGTTCTTC. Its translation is CASSRRGFSYNEQFF.

Here the CDR3 DNA reads TGTGCCAGTTGCAGGGGATTAAGCAATCAGCCCCAGCATTTT. It translates to CASCRGLSNQPQHF. The chain has TRBV12-3 or TRBV12-4 and TRBJ1-5; D may be TRBD1 (6 bases). V was trimmed by 9 bases and J by 1 base, leaving 13 bases between them. This CDR3 has 14 residues.

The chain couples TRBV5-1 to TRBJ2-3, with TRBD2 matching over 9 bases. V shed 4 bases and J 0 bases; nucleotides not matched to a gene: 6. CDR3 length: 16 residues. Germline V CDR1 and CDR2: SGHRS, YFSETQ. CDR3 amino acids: CASSPAGGTSTDTQYF. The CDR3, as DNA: TGCGCCAGCAGCCCAGCGGGGGGAACTAGCACAGATACGCAGTATTTT.

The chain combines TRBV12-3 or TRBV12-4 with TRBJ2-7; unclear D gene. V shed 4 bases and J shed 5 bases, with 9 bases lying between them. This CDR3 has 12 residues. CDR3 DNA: TGTGCCAGCAGTTCTCGACTTAACGAGCAGTACTTC. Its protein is CASSSRLNEQYF.

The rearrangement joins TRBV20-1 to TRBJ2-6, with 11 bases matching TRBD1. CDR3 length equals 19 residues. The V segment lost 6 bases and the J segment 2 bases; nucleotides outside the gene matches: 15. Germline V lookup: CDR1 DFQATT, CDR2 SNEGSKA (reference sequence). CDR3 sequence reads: CSAQAPGQGAFAGANVLTF. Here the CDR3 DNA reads TGCAGTGCCCAGGCGCCAGGACAGGGGGCGTTTGCTGGGGCCAACGTCCTGACTTTC.

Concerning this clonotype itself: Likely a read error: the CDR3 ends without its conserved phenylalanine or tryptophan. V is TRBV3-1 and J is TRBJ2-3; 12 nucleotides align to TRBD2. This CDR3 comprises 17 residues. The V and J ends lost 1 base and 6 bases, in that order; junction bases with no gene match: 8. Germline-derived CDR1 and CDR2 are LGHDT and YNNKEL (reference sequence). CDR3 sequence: CASSQGTTSGSSDTQYL. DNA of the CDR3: TGTGCCAGCAGCCAAGGTACGACTAGCGGGAGCAGCGATACGCAGTATTTG.

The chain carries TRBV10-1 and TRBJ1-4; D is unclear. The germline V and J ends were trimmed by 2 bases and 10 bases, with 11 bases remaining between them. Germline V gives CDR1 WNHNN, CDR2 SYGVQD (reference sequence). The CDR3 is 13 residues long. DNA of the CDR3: TGCGCCAGCAGTGAGCAGGTTCGCGGAAAACTGTTTTTT. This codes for CASSEQVRGKLFF.

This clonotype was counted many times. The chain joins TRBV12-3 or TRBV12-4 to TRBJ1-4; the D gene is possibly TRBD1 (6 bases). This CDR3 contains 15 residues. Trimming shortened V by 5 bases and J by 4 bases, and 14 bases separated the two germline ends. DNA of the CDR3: TGTGCCAGCAGTCCCACCGGGACAAATAATGAAAAACTGTTTTTT. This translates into CASSPTGTNNEKLFF.

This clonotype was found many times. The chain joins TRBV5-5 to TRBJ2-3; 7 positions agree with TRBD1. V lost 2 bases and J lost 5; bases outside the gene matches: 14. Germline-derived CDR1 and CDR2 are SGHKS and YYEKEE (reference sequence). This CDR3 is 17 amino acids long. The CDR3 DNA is TGTGCCAGCAGCTTTATGTTGAGGGACAGCTCGAAAGATACGCAGTATTTT. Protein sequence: CASSFMLRDSSKDTQYF.

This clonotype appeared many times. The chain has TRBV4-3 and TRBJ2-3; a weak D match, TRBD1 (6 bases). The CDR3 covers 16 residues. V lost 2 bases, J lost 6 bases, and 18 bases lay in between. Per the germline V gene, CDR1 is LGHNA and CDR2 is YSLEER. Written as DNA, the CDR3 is TGCGCCAGCAGCCAAAGGGACAACCCCAATGGGGATACGCAGTATTTT. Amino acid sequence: CASSQRDNPNGDTQYF.

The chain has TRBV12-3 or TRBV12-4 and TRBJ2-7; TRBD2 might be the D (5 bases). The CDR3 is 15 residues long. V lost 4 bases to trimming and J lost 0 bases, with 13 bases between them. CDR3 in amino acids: CASSSAERISYEQYF. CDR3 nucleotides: TGTGCCAGCAGTTCGGCCGAGCGGATCTCCTACGAGCAGTACTTC.

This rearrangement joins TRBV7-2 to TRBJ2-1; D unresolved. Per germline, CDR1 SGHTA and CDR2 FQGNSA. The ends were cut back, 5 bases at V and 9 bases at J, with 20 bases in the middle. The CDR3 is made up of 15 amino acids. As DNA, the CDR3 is TGTGCCAGCAGCCCCCCGGCTCTGAGAAAGGGTGAGCAGTTCTTC. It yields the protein CASSPPALRKGEQFF.

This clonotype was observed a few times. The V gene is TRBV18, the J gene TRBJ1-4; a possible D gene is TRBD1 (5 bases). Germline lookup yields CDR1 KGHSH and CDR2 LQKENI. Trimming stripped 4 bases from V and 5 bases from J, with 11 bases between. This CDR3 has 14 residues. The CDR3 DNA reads TGTGCCAGCTCACAAAGACAGCTAAATGAAAAACTGTTTTTT. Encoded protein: CASSQRQLNEKLFF.

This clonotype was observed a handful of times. The CDR3 loop reads CASSLDARVFVRDTIYF. CDR3 bases: TGTGCCAGCAGCTTGGACGCCAGGGTATTCGTGCGTGACACCATATATTTT. The chain uses TRBV5-5 and TRBJ1-3; tentatively, D is TRBD1 (5 bases). Trimming removed 0 bases from V and 8 bases from J, with 21 bases in between. The CDR3 runs to 17 residues. Germline V lookup: CDR1 SGHKS, CDR2 YYEKEE (reference sequence).

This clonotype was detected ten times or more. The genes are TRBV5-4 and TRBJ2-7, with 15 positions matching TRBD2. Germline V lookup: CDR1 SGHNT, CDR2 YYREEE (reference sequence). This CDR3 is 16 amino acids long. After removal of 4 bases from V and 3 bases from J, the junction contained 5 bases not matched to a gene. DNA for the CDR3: TGTGCCAGCAGCGGGGGACTAGCGGGGGGAATCTACGAGCAGTACTTC. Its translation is CASSGGLAGGIYEQYF. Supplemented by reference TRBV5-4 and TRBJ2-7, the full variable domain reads ETGVTQSPTHLIKTRGQQVTLRCSSQSGHNTVSWYQQALGQGPQFIFQYYREEENGRGNFPPRFSGLQFPNYSSELNVNALELDDSALYLCASSGGLAGGIYEQYFGPGTRLTVT.

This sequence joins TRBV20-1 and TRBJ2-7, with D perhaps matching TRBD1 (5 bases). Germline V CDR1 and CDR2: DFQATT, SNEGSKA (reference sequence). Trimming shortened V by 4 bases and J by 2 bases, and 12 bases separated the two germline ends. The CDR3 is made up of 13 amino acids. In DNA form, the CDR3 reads TGCAGTGCTACCCCCACCAGGGCCTACGAGCAGTACTTC. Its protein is CSATPTRAYEQYF.

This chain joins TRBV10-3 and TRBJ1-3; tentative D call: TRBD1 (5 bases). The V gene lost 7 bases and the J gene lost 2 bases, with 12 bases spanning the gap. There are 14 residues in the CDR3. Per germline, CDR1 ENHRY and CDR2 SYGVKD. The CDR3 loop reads CAITGSGTGNTIYF. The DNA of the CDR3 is TGTGCCATCACCGGGTCAGGGACTGGAAACACCATATATTTT.

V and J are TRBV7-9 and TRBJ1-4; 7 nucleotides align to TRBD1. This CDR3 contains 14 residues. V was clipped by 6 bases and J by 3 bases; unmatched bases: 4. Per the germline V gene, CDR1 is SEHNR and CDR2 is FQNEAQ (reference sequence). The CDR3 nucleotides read TGTGCCAGCAGAGCCGGGACAGCTAATGAAAAACTGTTTTTT. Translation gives CASRAGTANEKLFF.

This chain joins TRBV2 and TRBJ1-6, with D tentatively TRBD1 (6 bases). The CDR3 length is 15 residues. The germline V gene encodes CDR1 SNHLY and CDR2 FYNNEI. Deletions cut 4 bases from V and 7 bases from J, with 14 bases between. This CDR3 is CASSGPDSKNSPLHF. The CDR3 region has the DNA TGTGCCAGCAGTGGTCCGGACAGTAAAAATTCACCCCTCCACTTT.

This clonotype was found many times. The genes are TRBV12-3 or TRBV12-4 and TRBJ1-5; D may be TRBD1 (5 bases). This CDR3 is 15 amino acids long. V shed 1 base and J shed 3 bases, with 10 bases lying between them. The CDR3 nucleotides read TGTGCCAGCAGTTTAGACAGGTGGAACAATCAGCCCCAGCATTTT. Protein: CASSLDRWNNQPQHF.

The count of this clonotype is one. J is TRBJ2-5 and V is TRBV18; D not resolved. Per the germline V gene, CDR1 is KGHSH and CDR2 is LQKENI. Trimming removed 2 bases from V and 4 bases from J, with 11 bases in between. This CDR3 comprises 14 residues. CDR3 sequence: CASSPGTRRETQYF. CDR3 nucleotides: TGTGCCAGCTCACCAGGAACAAGGAGAGAGACCCAGTACTTC. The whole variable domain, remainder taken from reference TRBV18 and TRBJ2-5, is NAGVMQNPRHLVRRRGQEARLRCSPMKGHSHVYWYRQLPEEGLKFMVYLQKENIIDESGMPKERFSAEFPKEGPSILRIQQVVRGDSAAYFCASSPGTRRETQYFGPGTRLLVL.

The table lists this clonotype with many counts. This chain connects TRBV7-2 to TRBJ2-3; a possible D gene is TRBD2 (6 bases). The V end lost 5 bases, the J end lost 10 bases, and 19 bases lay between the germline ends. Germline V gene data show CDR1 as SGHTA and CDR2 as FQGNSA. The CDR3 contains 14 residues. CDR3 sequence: CASSHLELRGSQYF. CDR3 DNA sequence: TGTGCCAGCAGCCACTTAGAGTTGCGGGGATCGCAGTATTTT.

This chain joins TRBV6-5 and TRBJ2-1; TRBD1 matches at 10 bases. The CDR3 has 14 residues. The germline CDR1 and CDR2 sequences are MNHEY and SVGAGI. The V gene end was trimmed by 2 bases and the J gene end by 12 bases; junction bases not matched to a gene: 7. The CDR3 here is CASSYTGQGSGQFF. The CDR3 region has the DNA TGTGCCAGCAGTTACACGGGACAGGGGAGCGGGCAGTTCTTC.

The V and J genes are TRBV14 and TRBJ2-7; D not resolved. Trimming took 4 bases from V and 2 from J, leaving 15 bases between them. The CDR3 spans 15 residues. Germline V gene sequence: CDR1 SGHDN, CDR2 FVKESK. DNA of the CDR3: TGTGCCAGCAGCCCGTTAGGTGACTCTGCCTACGAGCAGTACTTC. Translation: CASSPLGDSAYEQYF.

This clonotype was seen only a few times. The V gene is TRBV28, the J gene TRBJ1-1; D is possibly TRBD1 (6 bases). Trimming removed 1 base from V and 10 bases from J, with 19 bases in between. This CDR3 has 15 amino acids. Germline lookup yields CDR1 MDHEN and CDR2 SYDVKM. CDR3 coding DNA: TGTGCCAGCAGTTTATTGGGGTGGATCGACAGGTCAGCTTTCTTT. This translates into CASSLLGWIDRSAFF.

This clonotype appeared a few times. The CDR3 spells CASSPRQGEVADTQYF. In nucleotides, the CDR3 is TGCGCCAGCAGCCCCCGGCAGGGGGAAGTAGCAGATACGCAGTATTTT. The rearrangement uses TRBV5-1 and TRBJ2-3, with TRBD1 identical over 7 bases. Losses at the gene ends were 4 bases for V and 4 bases for J; bases not matched to a gene: 12. Germline V CDR1 and CDR2: SGHRS, YFSETQ. CDR3 length: 16 amino acids.

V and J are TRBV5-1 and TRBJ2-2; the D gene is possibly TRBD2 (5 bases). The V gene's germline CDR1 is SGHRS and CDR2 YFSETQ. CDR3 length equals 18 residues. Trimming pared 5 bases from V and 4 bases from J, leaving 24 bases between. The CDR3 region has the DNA TGCGCCAGCAGTATGATCGGATGGTGGGATCGGGGCACCGGGGAGCTGTTTTTT. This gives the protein CASSMIGWWDRGTGELFF.

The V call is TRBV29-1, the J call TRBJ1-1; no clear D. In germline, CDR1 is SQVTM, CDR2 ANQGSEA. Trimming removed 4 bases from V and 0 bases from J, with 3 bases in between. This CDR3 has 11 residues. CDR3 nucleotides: TGCAGCGTTGCAGTGAACACTGAAGCTTTCTTT. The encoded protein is CSVAVNTEAFF.

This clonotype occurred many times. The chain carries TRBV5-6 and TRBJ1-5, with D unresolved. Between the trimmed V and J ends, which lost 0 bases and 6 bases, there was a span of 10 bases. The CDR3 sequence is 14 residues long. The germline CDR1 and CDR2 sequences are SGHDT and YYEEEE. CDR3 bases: TGTGCCAGCAGCTTGGAAGGGAGCGGTCAGCCCCAGCATTTT. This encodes CASSLEGSGQPQHF.